This T cell receptor (beta chain) derives from a study of T-cell memory formation after mild COVID-19. Points from the study as a whole: Researchers could not confirm that second-wave clones peaking on day 37 targeted SARS-CoV-2.

This clonotype was picked up a small number of times. No antigen is known for it. A single record per CDR3 protein comes from TCRdb applying MiXCR to the 5' RACE reads. The repertoire holds about 130,000 distinct CDR3 sequences, over 15% seen once, with 5% to 5.5% in the top ten. V shed 3 bases and J shed 3 bases, with 11 bases lying between them. CDR1 SGHRS and CDR2 YFSETQ come from the germline V gene. This CDR3 has 14 amino acids. This clonotype originated in a man younger than 35 who had mild COVID-19 (a few samples of this study predate the infection). Cell type and time point are not known. The chain recombines TRBV5-1 with TRBJ2-3; no firm D call. Sequenced input: PBMCs or a T cell subset sorted from them (not recorded which). This CDR3 reads CASSSQTNTDTQYF. CDR3 nucleotide sequence: TGCGCCAGCAGCTCACAGACCAATACAGATACGCAGTATTTT.